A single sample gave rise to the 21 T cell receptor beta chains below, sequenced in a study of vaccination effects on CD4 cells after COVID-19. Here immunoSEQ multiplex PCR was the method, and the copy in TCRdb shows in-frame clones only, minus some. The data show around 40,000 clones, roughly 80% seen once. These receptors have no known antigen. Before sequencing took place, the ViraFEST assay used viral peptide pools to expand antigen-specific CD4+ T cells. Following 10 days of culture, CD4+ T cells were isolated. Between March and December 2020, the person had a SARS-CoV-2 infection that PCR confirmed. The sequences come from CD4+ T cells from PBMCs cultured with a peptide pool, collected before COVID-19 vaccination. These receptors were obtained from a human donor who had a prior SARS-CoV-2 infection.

CDR3 coding DNA: TGTGCCAGCAAAGGACGGCAGTCTGATACGCAGTATTTT. Translation: CASKGRQSDTQYF. This chain uses TRBV2 with TRBJ2-3; no firm D call. CDR3 length equals 13 residues. Trimming took 7 bases from V and 6 from J, leaving 14 bases between them. Germline CDR1 SNHLY, CDR2 FYNNEI.

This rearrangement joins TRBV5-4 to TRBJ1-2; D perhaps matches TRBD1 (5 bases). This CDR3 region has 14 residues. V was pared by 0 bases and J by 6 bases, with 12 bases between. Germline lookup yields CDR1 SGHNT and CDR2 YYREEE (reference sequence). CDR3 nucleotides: TGTGCCAGCAGCTTGGCGGCAGGGAAGGATGGCTACACCTTC. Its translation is CASSLAAGKDGYTF.

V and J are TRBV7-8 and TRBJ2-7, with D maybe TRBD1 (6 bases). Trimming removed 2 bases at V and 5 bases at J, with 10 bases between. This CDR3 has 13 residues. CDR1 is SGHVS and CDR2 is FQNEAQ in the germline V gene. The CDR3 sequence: CASSLWTADEQYF. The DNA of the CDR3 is TGTGCCAGCAGCTTATGGACAGCCGACGAGCAGTACTTC. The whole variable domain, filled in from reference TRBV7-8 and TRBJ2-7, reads GAGVSQSPRYKVAKRGQDVALRCDPISGHVSLFWYQQALGQGPEFLTYFQNEAQLDKSGLPSDRFFAERPEGSVSTLKIQRTQQEDSAVYLCASSLWTADEQYFGPGTRLTVT.

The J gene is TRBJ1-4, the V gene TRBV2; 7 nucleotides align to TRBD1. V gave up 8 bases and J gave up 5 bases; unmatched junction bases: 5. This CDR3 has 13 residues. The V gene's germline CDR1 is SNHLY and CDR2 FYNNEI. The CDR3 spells CASRGQPNEKLFF. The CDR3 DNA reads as TGTGCCAGCCGGGGACAGCCCAATGAAAAACTGTTTTTT.

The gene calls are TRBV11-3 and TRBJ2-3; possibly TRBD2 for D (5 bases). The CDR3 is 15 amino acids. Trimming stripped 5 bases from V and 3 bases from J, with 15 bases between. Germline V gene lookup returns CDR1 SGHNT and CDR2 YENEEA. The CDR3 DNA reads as TGTGCCAGCAGCCGGGGTACTTTGGGGACAGATACGCAGTATTTT. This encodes CASSRGTLGTDTQYF.

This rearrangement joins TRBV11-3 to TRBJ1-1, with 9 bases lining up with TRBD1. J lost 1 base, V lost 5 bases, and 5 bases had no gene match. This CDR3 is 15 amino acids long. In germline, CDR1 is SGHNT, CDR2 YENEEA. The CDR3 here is CASSPGQGRNTEAFF. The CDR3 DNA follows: TGTGCCAGCAGCCCGGGACAGGGAAGGAACACTGAAGCTTTCTTT.

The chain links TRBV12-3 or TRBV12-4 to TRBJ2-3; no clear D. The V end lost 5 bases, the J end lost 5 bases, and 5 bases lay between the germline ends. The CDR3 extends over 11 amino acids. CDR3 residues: CASSLIDTQYF. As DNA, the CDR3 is TGTGCCAGCAGTCTTATAGATACGCAGTATTTT.

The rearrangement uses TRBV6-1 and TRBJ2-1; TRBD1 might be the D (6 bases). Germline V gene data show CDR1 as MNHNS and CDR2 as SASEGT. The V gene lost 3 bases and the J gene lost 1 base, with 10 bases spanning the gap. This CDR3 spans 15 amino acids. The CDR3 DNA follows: TGTGCCAGCAGTGATCAGGGGTTTTCCTACAATGAGCAGTTCTTC. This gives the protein CASSDQGFSYNEQFF.

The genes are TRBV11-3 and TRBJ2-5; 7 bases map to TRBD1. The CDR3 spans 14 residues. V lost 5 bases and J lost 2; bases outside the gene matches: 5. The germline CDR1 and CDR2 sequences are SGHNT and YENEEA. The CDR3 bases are TGTGCCAGCAGCCCGGGACAGCGACAAGAGACCCAGTACTTC. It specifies CASSPGQRQETQYF. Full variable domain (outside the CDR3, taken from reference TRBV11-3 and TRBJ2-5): EAGVVQSPRYKIIEKKQPVAFWCNPISGHNTLYWYLQNLGQGPELLIRYENEEAVDDSQLPKDRFSAERLKGVDSTLKIQPAELGDSAVYLCASSPGQRQETQYFGPGTRLLVL.

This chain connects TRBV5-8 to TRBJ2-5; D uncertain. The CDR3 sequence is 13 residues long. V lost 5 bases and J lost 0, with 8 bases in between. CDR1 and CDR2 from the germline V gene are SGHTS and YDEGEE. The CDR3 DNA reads TGTGCCAGCAGTAAAGACCACCAAGAGACCCAGTACTTC. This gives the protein CASSKDHQETQYF. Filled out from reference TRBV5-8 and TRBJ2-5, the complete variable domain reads EAGVTQSPTHLIKTRGQQATLRCSPISGHTSVYWYQQALGLGLQFLLWYDEGEERNRGNFPPRFSGRQFPNYSSELNVNALELEDSALYLCASSKDHQETQYFGPGTRLLVL.

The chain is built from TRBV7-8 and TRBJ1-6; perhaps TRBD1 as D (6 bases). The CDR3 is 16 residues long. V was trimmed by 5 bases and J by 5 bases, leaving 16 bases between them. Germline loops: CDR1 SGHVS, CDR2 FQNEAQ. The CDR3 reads CASSGSRGRNNSPLHF. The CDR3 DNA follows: TGTGCCAGCAGCGGCTCGCGGGGGCGCAATAATTCACCCCTCCACTTT.

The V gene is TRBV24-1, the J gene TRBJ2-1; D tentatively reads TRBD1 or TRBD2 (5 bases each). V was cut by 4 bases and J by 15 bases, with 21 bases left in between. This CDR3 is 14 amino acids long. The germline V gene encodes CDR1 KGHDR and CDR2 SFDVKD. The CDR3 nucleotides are TGTGCCACCAGTGACCGCCTCCGTTCGGGACCCTTGTTCTTC. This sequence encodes CATSDRLRSGPLFF.

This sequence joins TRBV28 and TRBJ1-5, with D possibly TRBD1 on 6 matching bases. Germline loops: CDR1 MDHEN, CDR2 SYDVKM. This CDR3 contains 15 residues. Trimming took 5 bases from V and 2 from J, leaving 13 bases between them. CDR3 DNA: TGTGCCAGCAGTACAGGGTTCCGGGGCAATCAGCCCCAGCATTTT. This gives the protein CASSTGFRGNQPQHF. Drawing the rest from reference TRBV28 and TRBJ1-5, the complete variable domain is DVKVTQSSRYLVKRTGEKVFLECVQDMDHENMFWYRQDPGLGLRLIYFSYDVKMKEKGDIPEGYSVSREKKERFSLILESASTNQTSMYLCASSTGFRGNQPQHFGDGTRLSIL.

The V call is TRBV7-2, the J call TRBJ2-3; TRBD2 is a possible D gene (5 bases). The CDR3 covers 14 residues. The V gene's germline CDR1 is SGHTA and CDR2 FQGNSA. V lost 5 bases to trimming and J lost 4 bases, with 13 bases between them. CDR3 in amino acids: CASSREQYADTQYF. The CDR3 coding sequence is TGTGCCAGCAGCCGGGAACAGTACGCAGATACGCAGTATTTT.

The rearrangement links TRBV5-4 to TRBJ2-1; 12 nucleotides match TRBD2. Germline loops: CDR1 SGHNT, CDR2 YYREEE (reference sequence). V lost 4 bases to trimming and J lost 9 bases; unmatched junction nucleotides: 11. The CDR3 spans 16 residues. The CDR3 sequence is CASSAAGLAGWGEQFF. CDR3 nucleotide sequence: TGTGCCAGCAGCGCGGCGGGACTAGCGGGCTGGGGTGAGCAGTTCTTC.

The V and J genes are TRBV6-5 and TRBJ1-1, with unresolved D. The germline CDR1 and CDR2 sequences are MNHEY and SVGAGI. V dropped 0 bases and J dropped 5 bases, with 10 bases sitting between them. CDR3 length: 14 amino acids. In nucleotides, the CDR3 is TGTGCCAGCAGTTACTCAGGGTTTAAGACTGAAGCTTTCTTT. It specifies CASSYSGFKTEAFF.

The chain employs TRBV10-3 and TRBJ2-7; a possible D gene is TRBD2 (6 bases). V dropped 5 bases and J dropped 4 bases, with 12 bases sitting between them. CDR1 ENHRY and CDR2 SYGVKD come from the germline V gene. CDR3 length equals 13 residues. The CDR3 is CAISSRDSYEQYF. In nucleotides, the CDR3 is TGTGCCATCAGTTCACGGGACTCTTACGAGCAGTACTTC.

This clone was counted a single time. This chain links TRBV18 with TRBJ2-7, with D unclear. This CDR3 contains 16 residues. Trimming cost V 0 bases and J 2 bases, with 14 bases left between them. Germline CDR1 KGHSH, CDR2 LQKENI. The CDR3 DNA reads TGTGCCAGCTCACCACCGACACAGATCGGACCCTACGAGCAGTACTTC. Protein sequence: CASSPPTQIGPYEQYF.

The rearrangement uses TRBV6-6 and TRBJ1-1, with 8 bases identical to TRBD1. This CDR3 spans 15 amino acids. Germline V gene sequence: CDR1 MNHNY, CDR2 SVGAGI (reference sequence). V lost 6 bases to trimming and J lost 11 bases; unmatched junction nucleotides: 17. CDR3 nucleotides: TGTGCCAGCAGCCGACCGGGACAGGCGGTCGCGGGCGCTTTCTTT. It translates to CASSRPGQAVAGAFF.

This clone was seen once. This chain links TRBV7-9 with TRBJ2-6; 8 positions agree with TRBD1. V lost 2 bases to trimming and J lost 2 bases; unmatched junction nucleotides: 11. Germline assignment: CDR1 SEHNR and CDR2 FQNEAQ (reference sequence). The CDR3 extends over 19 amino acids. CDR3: CASSLSTGGSLPGANVLTF. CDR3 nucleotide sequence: TGTGCCAGCAGCTTATCCACAGGGGGGTCTTTGCCTGGGGCCAACGTCCTGACTTTC.

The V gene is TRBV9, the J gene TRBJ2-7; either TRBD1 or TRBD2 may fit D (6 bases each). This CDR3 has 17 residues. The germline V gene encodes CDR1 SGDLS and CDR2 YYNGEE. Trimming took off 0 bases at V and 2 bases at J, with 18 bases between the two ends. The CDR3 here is CASSVGLGAGSTYEQYF. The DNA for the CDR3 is TGTGCCAGCAGCGTAGGACTGGGGGCGGGGTCGACCTACGAGCAGTACTTC.